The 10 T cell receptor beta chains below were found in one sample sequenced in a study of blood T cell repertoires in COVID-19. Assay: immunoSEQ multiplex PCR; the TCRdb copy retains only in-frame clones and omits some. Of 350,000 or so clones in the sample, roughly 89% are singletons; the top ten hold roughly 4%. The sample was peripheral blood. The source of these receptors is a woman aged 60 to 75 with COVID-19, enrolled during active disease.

This CDR3 reads CASSHWTEANYGYTF. Written as DNA, the CDR3 is TGTGCCAGCAGCCATTGGACAGAAGCTAACTATGGCTACACCTTC. The chain couples TRBV14 to TRBJ1-2; TRBD1 might be the D (6 bases). CDR1 and CDR2 (germline): SGHDN, FVKESK. Trimming pared 3 bases from V and 0 bases from J, leaving 11 bases between. This CDR3 contains 15 residues.

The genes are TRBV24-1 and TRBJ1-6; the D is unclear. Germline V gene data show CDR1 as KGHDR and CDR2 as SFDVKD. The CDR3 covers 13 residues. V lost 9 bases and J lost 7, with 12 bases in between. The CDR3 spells CATARSENSPLHF. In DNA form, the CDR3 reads TGTGCCACCGCCCGAAGCGAAAATTCACCCCTCCACTTT.

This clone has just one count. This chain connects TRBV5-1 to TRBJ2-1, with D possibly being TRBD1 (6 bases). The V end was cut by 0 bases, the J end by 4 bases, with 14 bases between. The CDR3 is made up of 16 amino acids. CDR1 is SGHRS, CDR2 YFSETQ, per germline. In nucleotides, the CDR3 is TGCGCCAGCAGCTTGGGGGACACCGGGCTATACAATGAGCAGTTCTTC. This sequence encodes CASSLGDTGLYNEQFF.

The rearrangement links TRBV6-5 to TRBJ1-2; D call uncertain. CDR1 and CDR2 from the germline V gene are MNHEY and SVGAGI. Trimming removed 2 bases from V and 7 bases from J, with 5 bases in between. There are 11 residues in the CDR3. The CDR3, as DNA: TGTGCCAGCAGTTACGGGAGTGGCTACACCTTC. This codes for CASSYGSGYTF.

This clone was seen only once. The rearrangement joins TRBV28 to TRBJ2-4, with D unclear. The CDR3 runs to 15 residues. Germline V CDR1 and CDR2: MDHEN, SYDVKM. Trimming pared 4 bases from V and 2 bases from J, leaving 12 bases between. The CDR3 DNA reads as TGTGCCAGCAGTTCCCCGCAGGTACCCAAAAACATTCAGTACTTC. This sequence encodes CASSSPQVPKNIQYF.

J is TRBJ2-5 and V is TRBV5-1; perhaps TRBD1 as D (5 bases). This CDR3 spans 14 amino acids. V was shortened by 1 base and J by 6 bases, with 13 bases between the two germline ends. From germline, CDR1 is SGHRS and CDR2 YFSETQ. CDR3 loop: CASSLSTGSQTQYF. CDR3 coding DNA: TGCGCCAGCAGCTTGTCAACAGGCTCGCAGACCCAGTACTTC.

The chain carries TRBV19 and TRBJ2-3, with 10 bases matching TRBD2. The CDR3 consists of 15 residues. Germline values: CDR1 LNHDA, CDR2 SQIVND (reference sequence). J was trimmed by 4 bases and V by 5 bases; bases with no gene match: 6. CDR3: CASSPAGGRSDTQYF. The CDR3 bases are TGTGCCAGTAGTCCAGCGGGGGGGCGCTCAGATACGCAGTATTTT.

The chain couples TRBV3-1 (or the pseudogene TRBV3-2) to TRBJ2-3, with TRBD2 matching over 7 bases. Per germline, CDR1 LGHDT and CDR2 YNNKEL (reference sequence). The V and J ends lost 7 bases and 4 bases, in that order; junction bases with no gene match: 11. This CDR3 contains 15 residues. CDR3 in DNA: TGTGCCAGCACCTCCCGGGGCGGGGGAGCAGATACGCAGTATTTT. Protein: CASTSRGGGADTQYF.

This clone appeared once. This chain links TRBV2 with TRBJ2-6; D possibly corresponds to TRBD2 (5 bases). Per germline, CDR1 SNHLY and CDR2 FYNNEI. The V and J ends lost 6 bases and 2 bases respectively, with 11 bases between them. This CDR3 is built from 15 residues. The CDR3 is CASSLSGTGANVLTF. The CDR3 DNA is TGTGCCAGCAGCCTCTCCGGGACTGGGGCCAACGTCCTGACTTTC.

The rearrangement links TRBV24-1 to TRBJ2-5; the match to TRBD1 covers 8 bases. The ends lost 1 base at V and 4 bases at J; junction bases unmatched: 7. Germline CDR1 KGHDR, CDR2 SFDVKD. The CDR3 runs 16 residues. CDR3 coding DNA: TGTGCCACCAGTGATTTCGAAGGACAGGGCAGAGAGACCCAGTACTTC. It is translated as CATSDFEGQGRETQYF.